The T cell receptor beta chain under discussion was sequenced for a study of vaccination effects on CD4 cells after COVID-19. Antigen-specific CD4+ T cell clonotypes were called by their expansion after viral peptide-pool culture in ViraFEST. Subsequent to a culture period of under 11 days, CD4+ T cells were isolated. PCR-confirmed SARS-CoV-2 infection occurred in the person between March and December 2020. Either the mRNA-1273 or the BNT162b2 vaccine was given to participants as two doses. Half-medium replacement with IL-2 medium occurred on days 3 and 7. This CDR3 has 14 residues. Between the trimmed V and J ends, which lost 5 bases and 6 bases, there was a span of 13 bases. Per the germline V gene, CDR1 is MGHRA and CDR2 is YSYEKL. As concerns this clone: Its antigen is not known.

Study conclusions and caveats: Convalescent patients were few in the study, and early post-infection timepoints were absent.

Clones were read by immunoSEQ multiplex PCR, and TCRdb kept only the in-frame ones, dropping some. Counted here are 14,000 or so clones, over 60% occurring once; the ten biggest clones make up less than 20%. The J gene is TRBJ2-2, the V gene TRBV4-1; TRBD2 is a possible D gene (5 bases). Material: CD4+ T cells from PBMCs cultured with SARS-CoV-2 spike peptides, obtained after COVID-19 vaccination. This TCR was sampled from a human donor who had a prior SARS-CoV-2 infection. The CDR3 DNA follows: TGCGCCAGCAGCTCCCGTCCGGAGGCCGGGGAGCTGTTTTTT. Its protein is CASSSRPEAGELFF.